These 9 T cell receptor beta chains came from one sample sequenced in a study of metastatic and nonmetastatic thyroid tumors (dated by TCRdb to 2018 to 2021). Before undergoing thyroid surgery, none of the patients had been given any kind of treatment. Preparation of the library involved PCR. For sequencing, an Illumina HiSeq 4000 was employed. TCRdb reprocessed the public reads (quality trimming at Q25 with fastp, clone calling with MiXCR) and kept in-frame beta chains. Recorded for this sample are over 30,000 clones; approximately 7% of them occurred a single time. The ten largest clones add up to around 45% of the sample. The sequenced material came from blood. The receptors stem from a female donor with papillary thyroid cancer or a benign thyroid nodule (not recorded which). Some clones in this sample may be carry-over from other donors' samples.

This clone was found many times. The genes are TRBV6-5 and TRBJ1-2; no clear D gene. This CDR3 is built from 12 residues. V lost 2 bases, J lost 3 bases, and 4 bases lay in between. Germline loops: CDR1 MNHEY, CDR2 SVGAGI. For the CDR3, the DNA is TGTGCCAGCAGTTACCGATACTATGGCTACACCTTC. Encoded protein: CASSYRYYGYTF.

The CDR3 bases are TGTGCCAGCAGCTCTTGGGCCCAGCCCAGGAATTCACCCCTCCACTTT. Translating gives CASSSWAQPRNSPLHF. V is TRBV5-4 and J is TRBJ1-6; no reliable D call. The V and J ends lost 3 bases and 7 bases respectively, with 17 bases between them. The CDR3 consists of 16 residues. Per germline, CDR1 SGHNT and CDR2 YYREEE (reference sequence).

At least ten counts were recorded for this clone. V and J are TRBV27 and TRBJ2-1; D not resolved. From germline, CDR1 is MNHEY and CDR2 SMNVEV (reference sequence). The CDR3 covers 12 residues. V dropped 0 bases and J dropped 7 bases, with 4 bases sitting between them. CDR3: CASSLSMNEQFF. The CDR3 nucleotides read TGTGCCAGCAGTTTATCGATGAATGAGCAGTTCTTC.

This clone occurred many times. Other DNA sequences from this sample encode an identical CDR3 as well. DNA for the CDR3: TGTGCCAGCTCACAAACGTCAGGGAACACTGAAGCTTTCTTT. Translation gives CASSQTSGNTEAFF. This chain connects TRBV18 to TRBJ1-1; D is unclear. Looked up from germline, CDR1 is KGHSH and CDR2 is LQKENI. Trimming shortened V by 4 bases and J by 1 base, and 10 bases separated the two germline ends. This CDR3 region has 14 residues.

This clone has at least ten counts. The CDR3 protein is CASNEQGITDTQYF. CDR3 nucleotides: TGTGCCAGCAATGAGCAGGGGATAACAGATACGCAGTATTTT. The V gene is TRBV6-1, the J gene TRBJ2-3, with D perhaps TRBD1 (6 bases). The CDR3 extends over 14 amino acids. The ends were cut back, 7 bases at V and 3 bases at J, with 14 bases in the middle. Germline V gives CDR1 MNHNS, CDR2 SASEGT.

This clone appeared many times. The CDR3 nucleotides are TGCAGCGTTGAGCGAGGGCGGGGGGAGACCCAGTACTTC. Translating it yields CSVERGRGETQYF. The chain employs TRBV29-1 and TRBJ2-5, with 7 bases aligning to TRBD2. V was clipped by 3 bases and J by 5 bases; unmatched bases: 6. The CDR3 loop spans 13 amino acids. Germline lookup yields CDR1 SQVTM and CDR2 ANQGSEA.

About this clone: At one boundary the junction diverges from the germline segment, which might be a read error. The chain couples TRBV20-1 to TRBJ2-2, with 13 nucleotides matching TRBD2. The CDR3 length is 15 residues. Germline V gene data show CDR1 as DFQATT and CDR2 as SNEGSKA (reference sequence). As DNA, the CDR3 is TGCAGTACCCAACCCGGGACTAGCGGGATTGGGGATCTGTTTTTT. It encodes CSTQPGTSGIGDLFF.

This clone has at least ten counts. The CDR3 protein is CSARDPAASSYNEQFF. CDR3 coding DNA: TGCAGTGCTAGAGATCCCGCTGCCAGCTCCTACAATGAGCAGTTCTTC. The chain joins TRBV20-1 to TRBJ2-1; D remains ambiguous. The CDR3 length is 16 residues. Germline V gene data show CDR1 as DFQATT and CDR2 as SNEGSKA (reference sequence). V lost 0 bases and J 0 bases, leaving 12 bases between the germline ends.

This clone was observed at least ten times. The gene calls are TRBV6-2 or TRBV6-3 and TRBJ2-3; TRBD2 agrees at 11 bases. V was clipped by 6 bases and J by 2 bases; unmatched bases: 10. The CDR3 extends over 17 amino acids. CDR1 is MNHEY, CDR2 SVGEGT, per germline. The CDR3 region is CASSDPGLAAYTDTQYF. Written as DNA, the CDR3 is TGTGCCAGCAGCGATCCGGGACTAGCGGCATACACAGATACGCAGTATTTT.